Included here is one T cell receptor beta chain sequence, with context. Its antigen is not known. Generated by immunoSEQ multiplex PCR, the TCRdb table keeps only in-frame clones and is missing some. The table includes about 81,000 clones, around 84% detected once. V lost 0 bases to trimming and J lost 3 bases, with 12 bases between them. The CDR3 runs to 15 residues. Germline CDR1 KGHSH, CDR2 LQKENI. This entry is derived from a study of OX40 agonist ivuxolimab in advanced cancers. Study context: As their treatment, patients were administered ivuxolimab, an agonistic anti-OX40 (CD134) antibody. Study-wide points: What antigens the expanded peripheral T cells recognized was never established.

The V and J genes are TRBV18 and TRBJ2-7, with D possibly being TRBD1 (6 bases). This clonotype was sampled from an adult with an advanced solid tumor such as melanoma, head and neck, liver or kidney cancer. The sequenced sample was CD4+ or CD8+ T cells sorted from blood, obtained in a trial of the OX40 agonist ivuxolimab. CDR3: CASSPPVGRGYEQYF. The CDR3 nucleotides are TGTGCCAGCTCACCACCGGTTGGCAGGGGCTACGAGCAGTACTTC.